This entry lists 28 T cell receptor beta chains sequenced from one sample in a study of lymphopenia after photon versus proton radiotherapy. The repertoire was sequenced with immunoSEQ multiplex PCR; TCRdb's copy has only in-frame clones and lacks some. Here the sample spans more than 70,000 clones, around 82% being singletons. Here the sequenced sample was peripheral blood, taken from a patient treated with proton-based radiotherapy. The receptors were sampled from a man aged 55 to 69 with pancreatic cancer.

The gene calls are TRBV28 and TRBJ2-6, with D perhaps TRBD1 or TRBD2 (5 bases each). The germline gives CDR1 MDHEN, CDR2 SYDVKM. CDR3 length: 18 residues. Between the trimmed V and J ends, which lost 1 base and 2 bases, there was a span of 15 bases. The DNA of the CDR3 is TGTGCCAGCAGTTTATCGGCGATGGGGGTTCCTGGGGCCAACGTCCTGACTTTC. Translating gives CASSLSAMGVPGANVLTF.

The sample holds a few counts of this clone. This chain connects TRBV5-1 to TRBJ2-2; possible D gene TRBD2, 6 bases. The CDR3 loop spans 16 amino acids. CDR1 and CDR2 from the germline V gene are SGHRS and YFSETQ. Deletions cut 0 bases from V and 3 bases from J, with 12 bases between. The CDR3 DNA sequence: TGCGCCAGCAGCTTGGGAGGCGGGACCTACACCGGGGAGCTGTTTTTT. Translated, it gives CASSLGGGTYTGELFF.

V gene TRBV15 combines with J gene TRBJ1-2; 7 positions agree with TRBD1. From germline, CDR1 is LNHNV and CDR2 YYDKDF (reference sequence). This CDR3 is built from 13 residues. The J segment lost 0 bases and the V segment lost 9 bases, leaving 4 bases of the junction unmatched. The CDR3 sequence is CATSRGANYGYTF. For the CDR3, the DNA is TGTGCCACTTCCAGGGGGGCTAACTATGGCTACACCTTC.

The rearrangement uses TRBV4-2 and TRBJ1-2, with 10 bases aligning to TRBD1. The CDR3 has 17 amino acids. V lost 4 bases and J lost 4; bases outside the gene matches: 12. Germline CDR1 is LGHNA and CDR2 is YNFKEQ. CDR3 nucleotides: TGTGCCAGCAGCCGGTCCGGGACAGGGGCGCAAAGCTATGGCTACACCTTC. Translating it yields CASSRSGTGAQSYGYTF.

V usage is TRBV5-1 and J usage is TRBJ2-1, with 7 bases fitting TRBD2. Unmatched junction bases numbered 14, after V lost 7 bases and J lost 4 bases. Germline V lookup: CDR1 SGHRS, CDR2 YFSETQ. The CDR3 length is 16 residues. The CDR3 DNA reads as TGCGCCAGCGGGTCCGGCGGCGGGAGTGATTACAATGAGCAGTTCTTC. It specifies CASGSGGGSDYNEQFF.

This chain uses TRBV11-3 with TRBJ1-3; D gene ambiguous. Trimming cost V 2 bases and J 0 bases, with 14 bases left between them. The CDR3 runs to 17 residues. Germline CDR1 reads SGHNT; CDR2 reads YENEEA. CDR3 DNA: TGTGCCAGCAGCTTAAACGGCCGAGTCAGCTCTGGAAACACCATATATTTT. The encoded protein is CASSLNGRVSSGNTIYF.

The V gene is TRBV27, the J gene TRBJ1-1; possible D gene TRBD1, 6 bases. The CDR3 is 14 residues long. Trimming cost V 5 bases and J 1 base, with 11 bases left between them. The germline V gene has CDR1 MNHEY and CDR2 SMNVEV (reference sequence). The CDR3 loop is CASSLMDRNTEAFF. CDR3 nucleotide sequence: TGTGCCAGCAGTCTCATGGACAGGAACACTGAAGCTTTCTTT.

The J gene is TRBJ2-2, the V gene TRBV15, with a tentative D call TRBD1 (6 bases). The CDR3 consists of 20 residues. Germline V gives CDR1 LNHNV, CDR2 YYDKDF (reference sequence). Trimming removed 0 bases at V and 2 bases at J, with 22 bases between. The DNA of the CDR3 is TGTGCCACCAGCAGAGATGGAGAGACAGGAGACGTATTAAACACCGGGGAGCTGTTTTTT. Translation: CATSRDGETGDVLNTGELFF.

The CDR3, as DNA: TGCGCCAGCAGCAAGGGACTAGCGGGAACGAACACCGGGGAGCTGTTTTTT. Amino acid sequence: CASSKGLAGTNTGELFF. The chain carries TRBV5-1 and TRBJ2-2; the match to TRBD2 covers 13 bases. Germline V gives CDR1 SGHRS, CDR2 YFSETQ. The CDR3 loop spans 17 amino acids. Losses at the gene ends were 4 bases for V and 0 bases for J; bases not matched to a gene: 3.

For the CDR3, the DNA is TGTGCCAGCAGCCACGGACTGAGCAATCAGCCCCAGCATTTT. Amino acid sequence: CASSHGLSNQPQHF. The chain is built from TRBV7-8 and TRBJ1-5; no clear D gene. Trimming removed 5 bases from V and 1 base from J, with 9 bases in between. Germline V gene sequence: CDR1 SGHVS, CDR2 FQNEAQ. The CDR3 loop spans 14 amino acids.

V is TRBV9 and J is TRBJ2-7; 8 nucleotides line up with TRBD2. Trimming removed 0 bases from V and 6 bases from J; junction bases left unmatched: 2. The CDR3 is made up of 13 amino acids. Germline CDR1 SGDLS, CDR2 YYNGEE. CDR3 sequence (DNA): TGTGCCAGCAGCGTAGTTCTAGCGGGCGAGCAGTACTTC. Protein product: CASSVVLAGEQYF.

The chain is built from TRBV9 and TRBJ1-2; no clear D. From germline, CDR1 is SGDLS and CDR2 YYNGEE. The length of the CDR3 is 11 residues. V was pared by 4 bases and J by 3 bases, with 4 bases between. The CDR3 coding sequence is TGTGCCAGCAGCCGAGACTATGGCTACACCTTC. Encoded protein: CASSRDYGYTF. Supplemented by reference TRBV9 and TRBJ1-2, the full variable domain reads DSGVTQTPKHLITATGQRVTLRCSPRSGDLSVYWYQQSLDQGLQFLIQYYNGEERAKGNILERFSAQQFPDLHSELNLSSLELGDSALYFCASSRDYGYTFGSGTRLTVV.

This clone has just one count. This CDR3 is CASSGQGRGETQYF. In nucleotides, the CDR3 is TGTGCCAGCAGTGGACAGGGGAGGGGAGAGACCCAGTACTTC. The chain is built from TRBV6-1 and TRBJ2-5; D may be TRBD1 (8 bases). V was shortened by 4 bases and J by 4 bases, with 13 bases between the two germline ends. Germline assignment: CDR1 MNHNS and CDR2 SASEGT. CDR3 size: 14 residues.

V and J are TRBV11-3 and TRBJ2-3; 8 bases agree with TRBD1. The CDR3 has 15 residues. The germline gives CDR1 SGHNT, CDR2 YENEEA. V was pared by 7 bases and J by 3 bases, with 9 bases of the junction left unmatched. CDR3: CASTFSRGPTDTQYF. The CDR3 DNA is TGTGCCAGCACCTTTTCCAGGGGGCCAACAGATACGCAGTATTTT.

V and J are TRBV6-1 and TRBJ1-4, with D uncertain. The CDR3 sequence is 15 residues long. CDR1 and CDR2 (germline): MNHNS, SASEGT. Between the trimmed V and J ends, which lost 4 bases and 1 base, there was a span of 10 bases. CDR3 DNA: TGTGCCAGCAGTGCACGGGGAGTAACTAATGAAAAACTGTTTTTT. Translation: CASSARGVTNEKLFF.

This sequence joins TRBV28 and TRBJ1-1; possible D gene TRBD1, 5 bases. The CDR3 has 14 residues. Germline loops: CDR1 MDHEN, CDR2 SYDVKM. V was shortened by 7 bases and J by 6 bases, with 18 bases between the two germline ends. Here the CDR3 DNA reads TGTGCCAGCAACTCGGGAGGGGCAAGTCCTGAAGCTTTCTTT. The encoded protein is CASNSGGASPEAFF.

The chain combines TRBV29-1 with TRBJ1-2; D gene uncertain. V lost 7 bases and J lost 7, with 19 bases in between. CDR3 size: 13 residues. Germline-derived CDR1 and CDR2 are SQVTM and ANQGSEA. Written as DNA, the CDR3 is TGCAGCGGCACGGATGGAGGGATGGCTGGCTACACCTTC. Translation gives CSGTDGGMAGYTF.

The chain uses TRBV29-1 and TRBJ2-3; 10 bases agree with TRBD2. The CDR3 is made up of 15 amino acids. Unmatched junction bases numbered 5, after V lost 2 bases and J lost 3 bases. Germline CDR1 SQVTM, CDR2 ANQGSEA. This CDR3 is CSVELAGVSTDTQYF. The DNA for the CDR3 is TGCAGCGTTGAACTAGCGGGAGTGAGTACAGATACGCAGTATTTT.

The chain joins TRBV7-2 to TRBJ2-2; 8 bases map to TRBD1. This CDR3 contains 15 residues. The trim removed 5 bases at V and 7 bases at J, leaving 9 bases unmatched. Germline lookup yields CDR1 SGHTA and CDR2 FQGNSA. CDR3 protein: CASSADRAGSGELFF. The DNA for the CDR3 is TGTGCCAGCAGCGCGGACAGGGCGGGAAGCGGGGAGCTGTTTTTT.

J is TRBJ1-2 and V is TRBV28; tentatively, D is TRBD1 (5 bases). This CDR3 spans 15 amino acids. CDR1 and CDR2 (germline): MDHEN, SYDVKM. Trimming shortened V by 2 bases and J by 2 bases, and 12 bases separated the two germline ends. Here the CDR3 DNA reads TGTGCCAGCAGTTTAGGTGCAGGGCCCAACTATGGCTACACCTTC. Protein sequence: CASSLGAGPNYGYTF.

The chain employs TRBV11-2 and TRBJ2-2; the D gene is possibly TRBD2 (5 bases). Germline V gene data show CDR1 as SGHAT and CDR2 as FQNNGV. Trimming took 1 base from V and 4 from J, leaving 16 bases between them. This CDR3 has 17 residues. CDR3 sequence reads: CASSLGTGISRTGELFF. DNA of the CDR3: TGTGCCAGCAGCTTAGGGACTGGGATTAGCCGCACCGGGGAGCTGTTTTTT.

The CDR3 nucleotides read TGCGCCAGCAGCTTGGTGGCGGGAGTCACCACCAATGAGCAGTTCTTC. It yields the protein CASSLVAGVTTNEQFF. The rearrangement links TRBV5-1 to TRBJ2-1; TRBD2 matches 7 bases. The CDR3 loop spans 16 amino acids. Germline-derived CDR1 and CDR2 are SGHRS and YFSETQ. The V segment lost 0 bases and the J segment 6 bases; nucleotides outside the gene matches: 9.

The chain has TRBV7-9 and TRBJ1-4; 8 bases are a match to TRBD1. V lost 5 bases to trimming and J lost 5 bases; unmatched junction nucleotides: 4. Germline CDR1 SEHNR, CDR2 FQNEAQ (reference sequence). This CDR3 has 14 residues. The CDR3 is CASSLGQGNEKLFF. The CDR3 nucleotides are TGTGCCAGCAGCCTCGGACAGGGAAATGAAAAACTGTTTTTT.

The chain uses TRBV2 and TRBJ2-1, with D perhaps assigned TRBD1 or TRBD2 (6 bases each). CDR3 size: 14 residues. CDR1 is SNHLY, CDR2 FYNNEI, per germline. V gave up 7 bases and J gave up 8 bases, with 18 bases separating them. CDR3 nucleotides: TGTGCCAGCAATTCACAGGGACTTGGCGATGAGCAGTTCTTC. This encodes CASNSQGLGDEQFF.

This chain uses TRBV5-1 with TRBJ2-5; 7 bases map to TRBD2. The CDR3 is 17 amino acids. V lost 4 bases to trimming and J lost 1 base; unmatched junction nucleotides: 13. From germline, CDR1 is SGHRS and CDR2 YFSETQ. CDR3 coding DNA: TGCGCCAGCAGCACGGGCTCCTTCGGCGGGGGCCAAGAGACCCAGTACTTC. Protein product: CASSTGSFGGGQETQYF.

Only a few counts were recorded for this clone. The chain couples TRBV11-3 to TRBJ2-1; D not certain. The germline V gene has CDR1 SGHNT and CDR2 YENEEA. V was shortened by 4 bases and J by 12 bases, with 13 bases between the two germline ends. The CDR3 is made up of 12 amino acids. The DNA for the CDR3 is TGTGCCAGCAGCTCCTGGGCCCCTTGGCAGTTCTTC. The encoded protein is CASSSWAPWQFF.

The chain has TRBV7-2 and TRBJ2-3; TRBD1 is a possible D gene (5 bases). Germline-derived CDR1 and CDR2 are SGHTA and FQGNSA. The CDR3 sequence is 16 residues long. Trimming left V 0 bases short and J 2 bases short, with 12 bases between. This CDR3 is CASSLAGAVATDTQYF. DNA of the CDR3: TGTGCCAGCAGCTTAGCTGGGGCAGTAGCCACAGATACGCAGTATTTT. The full variable domain, its missing parts supplied by reference TRBV7-2 and TRBJ2-3, is GAGVSQSPSNKVTEKGKDVELRCDPISGHTALYWYRQSLGQGLEFLIYFQGNSAPDKSGLPSDRFSAERTGGSVSTLTIQRTQQEDSAVYLCASSLAGAVATDTQYFGPGTRLTVL.

This clone was detected only a few times. The V call is TRBV5-6, the J call TRBJ1-4; no firm D call. The V end lost 4 bases, the J end lost 1 base, and 14 bases lay between the germline ends. The CDR3 spans 16 residues. Germline values: CDR1 SGHDT, CDR2 YYEEEE. CDR3 region: CASSRALTRTNEKLFF. The CDR3 DNA follows: TGTGCCAGCAGCCGGGCCCTAACCCGAACTAATGAAAAACTGTTTTTT. The full variable domain, its missing parts supplied by reference TRBV5-6 and TRBJ1-4, is DAGVTQSPTHLIKTRGQQVTLRCSPKSGHDTVSWYQQALGQGPQFIFQYYEEEERQRGNFPDRFSGHQFPNYSSELNVNALLLGDSALYLCASSRALTRTNEKLFFGSGTQLSVL.